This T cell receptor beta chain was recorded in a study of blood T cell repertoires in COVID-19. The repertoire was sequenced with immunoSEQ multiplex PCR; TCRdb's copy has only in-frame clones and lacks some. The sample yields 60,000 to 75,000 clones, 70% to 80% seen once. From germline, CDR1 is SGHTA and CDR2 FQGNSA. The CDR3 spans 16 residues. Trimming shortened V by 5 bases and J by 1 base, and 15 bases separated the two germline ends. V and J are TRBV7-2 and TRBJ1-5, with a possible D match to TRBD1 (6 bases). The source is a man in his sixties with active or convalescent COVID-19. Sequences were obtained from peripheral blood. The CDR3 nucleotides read TGTGCCAGCAGCGCATACGGGGGGGCAAGCAATCAGCCCCAGCATTTT. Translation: CASSAYGGASNQPQHF.